The 9 T cell receptor beta chains in this list originate from one sample, sequenced in a study of T-cell memory formation after mild COVID-19. A single record per CDR3 protein comes from TCRdb applying MiXCR to the 5' RACE reads. The table has under 150,000 distinct CDR3 sequences, 22% seen once. The sample consisted of PBMCs or a T cell subset sorted from them (not recorded which). These receptors were taken from a young man who had mild COVID-19 (a few samples of this study predate the infection). Cell type and time point are not known.

The chain recombines TRBV2 with TRBJ1-1; D unclear. V lost 5 bases to trimming and J lost 10 bases, with 11 bases between them. The CDR3 sequence is 11 residues long. Germline V gene data show CDR1 as SNHLY and CDR2 as FYNNEI. This CDR3 is CASSLDPRAFF. The CDR3, as DNA: TGTGCCAGCAGTTTGGACCCTAGAGCTTTCTTT.

The chain links TRBV4-1 to TRBJ1-1; D ambiguous. V shed 4 bases and J shed 2 bases, with 11 bases lying between them. The CDR3 sequence is 14 residues long. CDR1 is MGHRA and CDR2 is YSYEKL in the germline V gene. The CDR3 here is CASSLGPFNTEAFF. Written as DNA, the CDR3 is TGCGCCAGCAGCCTTGGTCCGTTCAACACTGAAGCTTTCTTT.

The genes are TRBV7-9 and TRBJ2-6; weak D call: TRBD1 (6 bases). Between the trimmed V and J ends, which lost 7 bases and 4 bases, there was a span of 11 bases. Germline V gives CDR1 SEHNR, CDR2 FQNEAQ (reference sequence). This CDR3 is 14 amino acids long. As DNA, the CDR3 is TGTGCCAGCACCCAGGGGTCCGGGGCCAACGTCCTGACTTTC. This sequence encodes CASTQGSGANVLTF.

This clonotype has just a few counts. V usage is TRBV29-1 and J usage is TRBJ2-5; 9 nucleotides line up with TRBD1. CDR1 and CDR2 (germline): SQVTM, ANQGSEA. V lost 3 bases and J lost 1; bases outside the gene matches: 6. This CDR3 contains 15 residues. CDR3 region: CSVELWGQGQETQYF. The CDR3 bases are TGCAGCGTTGAGTTATGGGGACAGGGCCAAGAGACCCAGTACTTC.

This chain connects TRBV19 to TRBJ1-5; possible D gene TRBD1, 6 bases. The CDR3 is made up of 14 amino acids. CDR1 LNHDA and CDR2 SQIVND come from the germline V gene (reference sequence). The ends were cut back, 5 bases at V and 2 bases at J, with 10 bases in the middle. The CDR3 coding sequence is TGTGCCAGTAGTCGGGCAGGGGGCAATCAGCCCCAGCATTTT. It yields the protein CASSRAGGNQPQHF.

This clonotype was counted many times. The chain carries TRBV7-2 and TRBJ2-5, with 7 bases matching TRBD2. This CDR3 region has 16 residues. V shed 5 bases and J 0 bases; nucleotides not matched to a gene: 9. From germline, CDR1 is SGHTA and CDR2 FQGNSA. CDR3 DNA: TGTGCCAGCAGCCCCGGACTAGTACCGTACCAAGAGACCCAGTACTTC. This translates into CASSPGLVPYQETQYF.

This clonotype was observed a handful of times. The CDR3 region has the DNA TGTGCCAGCAGTTACGCGGTTGGCGGGGGAGAGACCCAGTACTTC. Its translation: CASSYAVGGGETQYF. The chain couples TRBV6-5 to TRBJ2-5; TRBD2 aligns across 7 bases. The V gene's germline CDR1 is MNHEY and CDR2 SVGAGI. Trimming cost V 2 bases and J 4 bases; bases outside gene matches: 7. The CDR3 runs to 15 residues.

The chain employs TRBV29-1 and TRBJ2-2; 7 bases map to TRBD1. The trim removed 7 bases at V and 1 base at J, leaving 3 bases unmatched. CDR3 length: 13 residues. Germline V gene lookup returns CDR1 SQVTM and CDR2 ANQGSEA. In DNA form, the CDR3 reads TGCAGCGCGCAGGGGGTGAACACCGGGGAGCTGTTTTTT. It encodes CSAQGVNTGELFF.

The V gene is TRBV29-1, the J gene TRBJ2-7, with a weak D call TRBD2 (7 bases). Germline CDR1 reads SQVTM; CDR2 reads ANQGSEA. The CDR3 covers 13 residues. V was shortened by 7 bases and J by 0 bases, with 13 bases between the two germline ends. The CDR3 DNA follows: TGCAGCGCCCAAGGGGGGGGCTCCTACGAGCAGTACTTC. It is translated as CSAQGGGSYEQYF.